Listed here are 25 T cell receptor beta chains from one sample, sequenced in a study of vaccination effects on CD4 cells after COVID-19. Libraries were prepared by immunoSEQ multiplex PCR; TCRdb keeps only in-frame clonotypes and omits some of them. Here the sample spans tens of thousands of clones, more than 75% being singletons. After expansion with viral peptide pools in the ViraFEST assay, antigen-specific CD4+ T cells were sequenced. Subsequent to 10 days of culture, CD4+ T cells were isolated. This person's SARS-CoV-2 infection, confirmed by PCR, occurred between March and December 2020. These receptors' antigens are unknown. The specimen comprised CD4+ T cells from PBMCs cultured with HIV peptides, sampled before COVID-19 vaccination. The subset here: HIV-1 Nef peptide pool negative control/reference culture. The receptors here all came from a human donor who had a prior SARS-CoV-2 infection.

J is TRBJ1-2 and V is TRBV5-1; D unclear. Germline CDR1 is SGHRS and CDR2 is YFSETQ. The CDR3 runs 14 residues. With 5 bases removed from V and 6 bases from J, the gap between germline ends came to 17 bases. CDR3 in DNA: TGCGCCAGCAGGAGTTTCGGTCGGATGGATGGCTACACCTTC. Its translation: CASRSFGRMDGYTF.

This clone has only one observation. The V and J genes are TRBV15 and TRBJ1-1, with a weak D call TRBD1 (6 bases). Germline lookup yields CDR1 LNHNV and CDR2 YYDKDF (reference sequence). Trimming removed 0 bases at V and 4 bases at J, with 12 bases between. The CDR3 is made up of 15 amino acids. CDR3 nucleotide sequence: TGTGCCACCAGCAGAGATGGCCTCAGGGGCACTGAAGCTTTCTTT. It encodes CATSRDGLRGTEAFF.

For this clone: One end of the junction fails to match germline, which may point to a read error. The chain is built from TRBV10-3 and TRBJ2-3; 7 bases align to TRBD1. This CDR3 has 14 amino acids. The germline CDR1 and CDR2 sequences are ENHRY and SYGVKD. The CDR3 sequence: CAIGEGASGDTQYF. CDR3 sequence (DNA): TGTGCCATCGGTGAGGGGGCTTCTGGAGATACGCAGTATTTT.

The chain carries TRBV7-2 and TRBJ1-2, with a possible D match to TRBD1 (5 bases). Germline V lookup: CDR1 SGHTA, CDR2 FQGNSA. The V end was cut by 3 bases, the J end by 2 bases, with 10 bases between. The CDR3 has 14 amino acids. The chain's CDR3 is CASSLDRGNYGYTF. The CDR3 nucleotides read TGTGCCAGCAGCTTGGATAGGGGAAACTATGGCTACACCTTC.

CDR3: CASSAQVEVNSPLHF. The CDR3 DNA is TGTGCCAGCAGCGCCCAAGTGGAAGTCAATTCACCCCTCCACTTT. This rearrangement joins TRBV7-2 to TRBJ1-6; D remains unclear. Germline V CDR1 and CDR2: SGHTA, FQGNSA. V dropped 5 bases and J dropped 7 bases, with 15 bases sitting between them. CDR3 length: 15 residues.

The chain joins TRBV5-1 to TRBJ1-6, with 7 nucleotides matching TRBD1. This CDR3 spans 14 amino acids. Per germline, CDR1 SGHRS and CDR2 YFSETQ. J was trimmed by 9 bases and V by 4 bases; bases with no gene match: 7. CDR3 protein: CASSQRQGSSPLHF. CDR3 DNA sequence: TGCGCCAGCAGCCAAAGACAGGGATCTTCACCCCTCCACTTT. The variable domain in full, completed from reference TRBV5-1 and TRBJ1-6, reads KAGVTQTPRYLIKTRGQQVTLSCSPISGHRSVSWYQQTPGQGLQFLFEYFSETQRNKGNFPGRFSGRQFSNSRSEMNVSTLELGDSALYLCASSQRQGSSPLHFGNGTRLTVT.

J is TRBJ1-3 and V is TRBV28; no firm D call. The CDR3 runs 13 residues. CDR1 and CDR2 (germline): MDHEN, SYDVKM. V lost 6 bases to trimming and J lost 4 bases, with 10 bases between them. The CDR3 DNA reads TGTGCCAGCAGCTCCGCGTTCGGAAACACCATATATTTT. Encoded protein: CASSSAFGNTIYF.

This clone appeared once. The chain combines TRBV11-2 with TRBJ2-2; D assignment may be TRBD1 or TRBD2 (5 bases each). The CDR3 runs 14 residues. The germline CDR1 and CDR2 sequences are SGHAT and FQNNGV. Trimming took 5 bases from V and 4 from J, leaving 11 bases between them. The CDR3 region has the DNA TGTGCCAGCAGCGGGACCCGGGGCACCGGGGAGCTGTTTTTT. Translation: CASSGTRGTGELFF. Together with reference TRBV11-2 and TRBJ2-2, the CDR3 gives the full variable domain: EAGVAQSPRYKIIEKRQSVAFWCNPISGHATLYWYQQILGQGPKLLIQFQNNGVVDDSQLPKDRFSAERLKGVDSTLKIQPAKLEDSAVYLCASSGTRGTGELFFGEGSRLTVL.

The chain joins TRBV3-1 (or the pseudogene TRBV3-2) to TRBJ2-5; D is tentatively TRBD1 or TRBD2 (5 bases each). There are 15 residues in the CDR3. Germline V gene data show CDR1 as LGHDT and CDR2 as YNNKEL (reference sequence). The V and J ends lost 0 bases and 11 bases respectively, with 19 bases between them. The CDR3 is CASSQEAVPGIAQYF. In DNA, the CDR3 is TGTGCCAGCAGCCAAGAAGCGGTACCAGGGATAGCACAGTACTTC.

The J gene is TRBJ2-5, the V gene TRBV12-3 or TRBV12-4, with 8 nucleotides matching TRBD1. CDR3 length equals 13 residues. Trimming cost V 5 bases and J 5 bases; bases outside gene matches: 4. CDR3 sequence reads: CASSTWDRETQYF. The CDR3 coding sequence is TGTGCCAGCAGTACCTGGGACAGGGAGACCCAGTACTTC.

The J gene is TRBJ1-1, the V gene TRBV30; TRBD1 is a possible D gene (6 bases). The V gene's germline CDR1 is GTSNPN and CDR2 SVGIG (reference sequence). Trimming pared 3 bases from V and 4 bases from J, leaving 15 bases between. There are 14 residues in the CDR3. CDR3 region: CAWRGNIGGTEAFF. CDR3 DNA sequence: TGTGCCTGGAGGGGGAACATAGGGGGCACTGAAGCTTTCTTT.

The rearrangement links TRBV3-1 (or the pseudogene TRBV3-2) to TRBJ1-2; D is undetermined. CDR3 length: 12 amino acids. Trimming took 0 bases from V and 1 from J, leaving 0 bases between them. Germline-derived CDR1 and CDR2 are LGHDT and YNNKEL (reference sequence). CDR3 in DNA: TGTGCCAGCAGCCAAGATAACTATGGCTACACCTTC. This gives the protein CASSQDNYGYTF.

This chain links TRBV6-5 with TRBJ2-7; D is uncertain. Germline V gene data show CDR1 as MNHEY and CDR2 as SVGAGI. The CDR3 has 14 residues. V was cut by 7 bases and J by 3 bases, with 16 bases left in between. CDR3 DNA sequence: TGTGCCAGCACTCCTACTGCGGCTTACTACGAGCAGTACTTC. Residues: CASTPTAAYYEQYF.

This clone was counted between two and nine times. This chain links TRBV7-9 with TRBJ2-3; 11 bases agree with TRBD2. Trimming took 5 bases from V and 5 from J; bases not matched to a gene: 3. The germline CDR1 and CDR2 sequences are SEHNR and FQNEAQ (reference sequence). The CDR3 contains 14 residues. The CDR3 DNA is TGTGCCAGCAGCCCGGGACTAGCGGTAGATACGCAGTATTTT. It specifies CASSPGLAVDTQYF. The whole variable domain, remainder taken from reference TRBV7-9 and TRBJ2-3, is DTGVSQNPRHKITKRGQNVTFRCDPISEHNRLYWYRQTLGQGPEFLTYFQNEAQLEKSRLLSDRFSAERPKGSFSTLEIQRTEQGDSAMYLCASSPGLAVDTQYFGPGTRLTVL.

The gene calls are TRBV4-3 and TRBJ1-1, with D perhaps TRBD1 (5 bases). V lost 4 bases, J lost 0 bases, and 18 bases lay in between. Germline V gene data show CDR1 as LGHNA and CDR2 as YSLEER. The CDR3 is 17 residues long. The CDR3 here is CASSRRAQDIMNTEAFF. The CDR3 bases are TGCGCCAGCAGCCGAAGGGCCCAGGACATAATGAACACTGAAGCTTTCTTT.

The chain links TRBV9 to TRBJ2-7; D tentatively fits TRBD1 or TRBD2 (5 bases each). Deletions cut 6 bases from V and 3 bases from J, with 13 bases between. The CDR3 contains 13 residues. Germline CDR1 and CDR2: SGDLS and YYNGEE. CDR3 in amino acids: CASNRDEDYEQYF. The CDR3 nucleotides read TGTGCCAGCAATCGGGACGAAGACTACGAGCAGTACTTC.

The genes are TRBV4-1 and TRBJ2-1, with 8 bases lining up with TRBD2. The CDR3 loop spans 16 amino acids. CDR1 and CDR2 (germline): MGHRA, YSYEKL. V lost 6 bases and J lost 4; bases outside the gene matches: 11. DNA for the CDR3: TGCGCCAGCAGTAGTGGACTAGCCCGAATTTACAATGAGCAGTTCTTC. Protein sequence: CASSSGLARIYNEQFF.

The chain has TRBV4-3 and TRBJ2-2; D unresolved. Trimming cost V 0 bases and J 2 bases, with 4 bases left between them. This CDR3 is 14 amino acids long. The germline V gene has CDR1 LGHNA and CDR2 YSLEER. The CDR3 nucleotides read TGCGCCAGCAGCCAAGACCTAAACACCGGGGAGCTGTTTTTT. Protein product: CASSQDLNTGELFF.

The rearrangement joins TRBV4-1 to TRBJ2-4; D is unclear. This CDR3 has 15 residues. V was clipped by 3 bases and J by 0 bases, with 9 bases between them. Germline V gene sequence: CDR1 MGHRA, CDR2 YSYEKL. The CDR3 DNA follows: TGCGCCAGCAGCCACGTACTTCTAGCCAAAAACATTCAGTACTTC. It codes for CASSHVLLAKNIQYF.

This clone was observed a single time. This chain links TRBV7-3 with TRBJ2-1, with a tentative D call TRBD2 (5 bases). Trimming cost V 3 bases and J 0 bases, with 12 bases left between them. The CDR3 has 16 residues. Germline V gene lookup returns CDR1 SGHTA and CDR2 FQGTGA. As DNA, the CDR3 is TGTGCCAGCAGCTTGTTGGGTGGGAGCTCCTACAATGAGCAGTTCTTC. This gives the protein CASSLLGGSSYNEQFF.

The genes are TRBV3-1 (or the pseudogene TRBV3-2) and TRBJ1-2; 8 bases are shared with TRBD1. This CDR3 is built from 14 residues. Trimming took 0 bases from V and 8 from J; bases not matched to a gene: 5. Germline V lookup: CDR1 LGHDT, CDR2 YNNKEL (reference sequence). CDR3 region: CASSQDTRGLGYTF. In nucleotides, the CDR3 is TGTGCCAGCAGCCAAGATACCAGGGGGCTAGGCTACACCTTC.

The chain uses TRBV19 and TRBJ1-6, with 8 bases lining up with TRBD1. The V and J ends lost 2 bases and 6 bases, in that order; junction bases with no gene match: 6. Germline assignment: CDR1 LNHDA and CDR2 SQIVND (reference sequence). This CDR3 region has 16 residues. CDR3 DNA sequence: TGTGCCAGTAGTATACAGGGGGCTCGGGGTAATTCACCCCTCCACTTT. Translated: CASSIQGARGNSPLHF.

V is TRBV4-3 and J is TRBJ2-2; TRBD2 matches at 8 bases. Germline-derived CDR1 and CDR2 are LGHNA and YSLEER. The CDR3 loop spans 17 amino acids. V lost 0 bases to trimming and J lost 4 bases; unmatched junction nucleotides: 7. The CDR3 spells CASSQESGGQATGELFF. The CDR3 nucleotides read TGCGCCAGCAGCCAAGAGTCGGGGGGGCAGGCCACCGGGGAGCTGTTTTTT.

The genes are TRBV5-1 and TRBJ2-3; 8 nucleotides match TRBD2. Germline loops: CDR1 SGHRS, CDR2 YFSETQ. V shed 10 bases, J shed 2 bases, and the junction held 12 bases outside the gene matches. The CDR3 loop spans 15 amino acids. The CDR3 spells CAAKEGGGSTDTQYF. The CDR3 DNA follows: TGCGCCGCCAAGGAAGGCGGGGGGTCCACAGATACGCAGTATTTT.

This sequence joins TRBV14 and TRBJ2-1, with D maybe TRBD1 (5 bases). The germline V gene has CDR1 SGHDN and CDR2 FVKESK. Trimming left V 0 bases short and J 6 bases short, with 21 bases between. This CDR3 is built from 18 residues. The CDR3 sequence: CASSQDVSASSQGNEQFF. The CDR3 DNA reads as TGTGCCAGCAGCCAAGATGTTTCGGCCTCTTCTCAGGGCAATGAGCAGTTCTTC. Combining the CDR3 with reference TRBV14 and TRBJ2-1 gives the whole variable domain EAGVTQFPSHSVIEKGQTVTLRCDPISGHDNLYWYRRVMGKEIKFLLHFVKESKQDESGMPNNRFLAERTGGTYSTLKVQPAELEDSGVYFCASSQDVSASSQGNEQFFGPGTRLTVL.